This TCR beta chain derives from a study of cytomegalovirus exposure and HLA in healthy donors. At the time of sampling, donors were nominally healthy, though unrecorded immune exposures were likely. As for this clone: Its antigen is still unknown.

General observations from the study: Common viral pathogens seemed, in a later analysis, to connect with several of the most significant clusters. The study listed roughly 160 cytomegalovirus-associated TCR beta chains.

PCR amplification relied on 60 Vbeta primers (plus 13 Jbeta primers). Only in-frame clones appear in the TCRdb table, and some are missing; sequencing was by immunoSEQ multiplex PCR. The repertoire holds 150,000 or so clones, around 80% seen once, with 2% to 3% in the top ten. Germline loops: CDR1 MNHNS, CDR2 SASEGT. CDR3 length equals 14 residues. Trimming shortened V by 8 bases and J by 2 bases, and 15 bases separated the two germline ends. The chain uses TRBV6-1 and TRBJ1-1; TRBD1 might be the D (5 bases). The material sequenced was PBMCs. The sequence derives from a female donor in good health and CMV-seronegative. The CDR3: CASRRGGSNTEAFF. In DNA form, the CDR3 reads TGTGCCAGCCGCCGGGGGGGGAGTAACACTGAAGCTTTCTTT.